A selection of T cell receptor beta chains follows, all from one sample in a study of shared clonotypes between healthy human individuals. Profiled with immunoSEQ multiplex PCR; TCRdb holds only in-frame clones, not every one. Of 1 million to 1.2 million clones listed, approximately 80% are singletons. The sequenced material came from memory CD4+ T cells from PBMCs. These receptor sequences come from a man aged 18-30 years in good health. Some clones in this sample may be carry-over from other donors' samples. Both conserved end residues are part of each CDR3. A D gene is named only where the DNA matches it firmly. The size entry is marked missing in some rows and otherwise reads once, few, many or a size class.

j_call v_call d_call clone_size cdr3_length cdr3_aa cdr3_nt
TRBJ2-5 TRBV13 TRBD1 - 14 CASSHTGGEETQYF TGTGCCAGCAGCCACACAGGGGGCGAAGAGACCCAGTACTTC
TRBJ2-5 TRBV18 - - 13 CASSPWGKETQYF TGTGCCAGCTCCCCTTGGGGGAAAGAGACCCAGTACTTC
TRBJ2-1 TRBV4-3 - few 14 CASSQGQHTNEQFF TGCGCCAGCAGCCAAGGTCAGCATACTAATGAGCAGTTCTTC
TRBJ1-5 TRBV9 - few 13 CASSATSNQPQHF TGTGCCAGCAGCGCCACTAGCAATCAGCCCCAGCATTTT
TRBJ2-5 TRBV19 TRBD2 - 14 CASTPAGGRETQYF TGTGCCAGTACTCCCGCGGGGGGACGGGAGACCCAGTACTTC
TRBJ2-4 TRBV7-2 TRBD2 - 18 CASSLALAGALAKNIQYF TGTGCCAGCAGCTTAGCTCTAGCGGGGGCTCTAGCCAAAAACATTCAGTACTTC
TRBJ1-3 TRBV5-1 - - 18 CASSLEPSGLTSGNTIYF TGCGCCAGCAGCTTGGAGCCGTCAGGCCTAACATCTGGAAACACCATATATTTT
TRBJ2-7 TRBV18 TRBD2 - 14 CASSPLAGTYEQYF TGTGCCAGCTCACCGCTAGCGGGAACCTACGAGCAGTACTTC
TRBJ2-1 TRBV19 - few 14 CASSLPHSDNEQFF TGTGCCAGTAGTCTGCCCCATTCCGACAATGAGCAGTTCTTC
TRBJ1-4 TRBV7-9 - - 15 CASSLSQGGNEKLFF TGTGCCAGCAGCCTCTCACAGGGAGGAAATGAAAAACTGTTTTTT
TRBJ2-3 TRBV5-4 - - 13 CASSAQRGGAQYF TGTGCCAGCAGCGCCCAGAGGGGGGGGGCGCAGTATTTT
TRBJ2-7 TRBV6-6 - - 16 CASSYTSPGNSYEQYF TGTGCCAGCAGTTATACTAGTCCTGGCAACTCCTACGAGCAGTACTTC
TRBJ2-1 TRBV30 - - 12 CAWSPQGNEQFF TGTGCCTGGAGTCCCCAGGGGAATGAGCAGTTCTTC
TRBJ1-5 TRBV6-1 - - 14 CASSIDRIHQPQHF TGTGCCAGCAGTATAGACAGGATTCATCAGCCCCAGCATTTT
TRBJ1-2 TRBV4-2 - - 15 CASSPFRGDNYGYTF TGTGCCAGCAGCCCGTTCAGGGGAGACAACTATGGCTACACCTTC
TRBJ1-5 TRBV4-3 - few 13 CASSQALYQPQHF TGCGCCAGCAGCCAAGCGCTTTATCAGCCCCAGCATTTT
TRBJ1-2 TRBV4-2 - - 14 CASSQGLGFGGYTF TGTGCCAGCAGCCAGGGGCTTGGGTTTGGCGGCTACACCTTC
TRBJ2-3 TRBV4-1 - - 14 CASSQHPTADTQYF TGCGCCAGCAGCCAGCACCCGACGGCAGATACGCAGTATTTT
TRBJ1-3 TRBV25-1 - - 13 CASGHWQGNTIYF TGTGCCAGCGGGCATTGGCAGGGAAACACCATATATTTT
TRBJ1-4 TRBV30 - - 14 CAWSAGANGEKLFF TGTGCCTGGAGTGCGGGGGCGAACGGTGAAAAACTGTTTTTT
TRBJ2-1 TRBV7-3 - - 16 CASSFIPRGHRNEQFF TGTGCCAGCAGCTTTATTCCTCGGGGTCACCGGAATGAGCAGTTCTTC
TRBJ1-1 TRBV2 TRBD1 few 13 CASDRGSNTEAFF TGTGCCAGTGACAGGGGGTCGAACACTGAAGCTTTCTTT
TRBJ2-1 TRBV5-6 - - 15 CASSYGLSSYNEQFF TGTGCCAGCAGCTACGGACTGAGCTCCTACAATGAGCAGTTCTTC
TRBJ1-5 TRBV28 - once 13 CASSSSTGRPQHF TGTGCCAGCAGCTCGTCAACCGGGCGGCCCCAGCATTTT
TRBJ2-7 TRBV4-1 TRBD1 few 15 CASSQGTGGAYEQYF TGCGCCAGCAGCCAAGGGACAGGGGGGGCATACGAGCAGTACTTC
TRBJ2-3 TRBV2 TRBD2 - 14 CASKKASGRDTQYF TGTGCCAGCAAGAAGGCTAGCGGGAGAGATACGCAGTATTTT
TRBJ2-5 TRBV5-8 - - 13 CASSSIPGETQYF TGTGCCAGCAGCTCCATTCCCGGAGAGACCCAGTACTTC
TRBJ2-4 TRBV28 - - 11 CASSNENIQYF TGTGCCAGCAGCAACGAAAACATTCAGTACTTC
TRBJ1-1 TRBV18 - few 15 CASSPGGGALIEAFF TGTGCCAGCTCACCAGGGGGGGGCGCGTTGATTGAAGCTTTCTTT
TRBJ2-5 TRBV19 - - 19 CASSLRGGLTLSLQETQYF TGTGCCAGTAGTTTGAGGGGGGGACTAACACTCTCGCTCCAAGAGACCCAGTACTTC
TRBJ2-7 TRBV11-2 - - 16 CASSFGIFNRAYEQYF TGTGCCAGCAGCTTCGGGATCTTTAATAGGGCCTACGAGCAGTACTTC
TRBJ2-1 TRBV27 TRBD2 - 17 CASSLETSRVPYNEQFF TGTGCCAGCAGTCTAGAGACTAGCCGAGTGCCCTACAATGAGCAGTTCTTC
TRBJ2-3 TRBV6-4 - - 11 CASSAPADGYF TGTGCCAGCAGTGCTCCGGCGGACGGGTATTTT
TRBJ2-1 TRBV19 - few 13 CASKDNSYNEQFF TGTGCCAGTAAAGATAACAGTTACAATGAGCAGTTCTTC
TRBJ2-5 TRBV10-3 - - 11 CAISVEETQYF TGTGCCATCAGTGTTGAGGAGACCCAGTACTTC
TRBJ2-2 TRBV5-4 - - 16 CASSFGSGANTGELFF TGTGCCAGCAGCTTCGGGTCCGGGGCGAACACCGGGGAGCTGTTTTTT
TRBJ2-1 TRBV7-2 TRBD2 - 17 CASSLAPSGLAGNEQFF TGTGCCAGCAGCTTAGCCCCATCGGGACTAGCGGGAAATGAGCAGTTCTTC
TRBJ2-1 TRBV5-4 TRBD2 - 15 CASSLASGRIDEQFF TGTGCCAGCAGCTTGGCTAGCGGGAGGATCGATGAGCAGTTCTTC
TRBJ1-5 TRBV2 - - 15 CASSMDPPGSQPQHF TGTGCCAGCAGTATGGACCCTCCTGGGAGTCAGCCCCAGCATTTT
TRBJ1-1 TRBV21-1 - - 18 CASSNWDGDFLIGTEAFF TGTGCCAGCAGCAATTGGGATGGAGACTTCCTGATTGGCACTGAAGCTTTCTTT
TRBJ2-2 TRBV28 TRBD1 - 13 CAADRAGTGELFF TGTGCAGCGGACAGGGCAGGAACCGGGGAGCTGTTTTTT
TRBJ1-5 TRBV19 - - 15 CASSKVDGGIQPQHF TGTGCCAGTAGTAAGGTCGATGGGGGAATTCAGCCCCAGCATTTT
TRBJ1-5 TRBV28 - - 16 CASRLSSVGAHQPQHF TGTGCCAGCAGACTTTCAAGCGTAGGGGCGCACCAGCCCCAGCATTTT
TRBJ1-1 TRBV5-4 TRBD1 - 16 CASSLAGQGQNTEAFF TGTGCCAGCAGCTTGGCCGGACAGGGCCAGAACACTGAAGCTTTCTTT
TRBJ1-1 TRBV7-9 - - 14 CASSARLGNTEAFF TGTGCCAGCAGCGCCAGGCTGGGAAACACTGAAGCTTTCTTT
TRBJ1-1 TRBV4-1 - - 15 CASSQGWQGIPEAFF TGCGCCAGCAGCCAAGGGTGGCAGGGGATCCCTGAAGCTTTCTTT
TRBJ2-1 TRBV7-2 TRBD2 - 14 CASSYSGRANEQFF TGTGCCAGCAGCTATAGCGGGAGGGCCAATGAGCAGTTCTTC
TRBJ2-7 TRBV7-9 TRBD1 - 14 CASSARDRGYEQYF TGTGCCAGCAGCGCCCGGGACAGGGGCTACGAGCAGTACTTC
TRBJ1-1 TRBV7-2 - - 14 CASSLGRGGKVAFF TGTGCCAGCAGCTTAGGACGGGGAGGGAAGGTAGCTTTCTTT
TRBJ2-5 TRBV7-9 - - 16 CASSSRPGDDQETQYF TGTGCCAGCAGCTCGCGCCCGGGCGATGACCAAGAGACCCAGTACTTC
TRBJ2-2 TRBV28 TRBD2 many 16 CASSPSSGRDTGELFF TGTGCCAGCAGCCCGTCTAGCGGGAGGGATACCGGGGAGCTGTTTTTT
TRBJ2-7 TRBV5-1 - - 15 CASSLSGNPEDEQYF TGCGCCAGCAGCTTGTCAGGGAATCCAGAGGACGAGCAGTACTTC
TRBJ1-2 TRBV30 - - 13 CAWRRAASYGYTF TGTGCCTGGAGGAGGGCGGCTAGCTATGGCTACACCTTC
TRBJ1-2 TRBV5-1 TRBD1 few 15 CASSLAGQGSYGYTF TGCGCCAGCAGCTTGGCAGGACAGGGAAGCTATGGCTACACCTTC
TRBJ2-3 TRBV6-6 - few 15 CASSPGGGLTDTQYF TGTGCCAGCAGCCCAGGGGGGGGTCTCACAGATACGCAGTATTTT
TRBJ2-7 TRBV4-1 - - 15 CASSLGGGGSYEQYF TGCGCCAGCAGCCTCGGAGGGGGGGGGTCCTACGAGCAGTACTTC
TRBJ2-1 TRBV2 TRBD1 many 14 CASSEQGAYNEQFF TGTGCCAGCAGTGAACAGGGGGCCTACAATGAGCAGTTCTTC
TRBJ2-5 TRBV6-1 - - 14 CASSDRDWGETQYF TGTGCCAGCAGTGACCGGGACTGGGGAGAGACCCAGTACTTC
TRBJ2-7 TRBV9 - - 17 CASSSQSRVDLGDEQYF TGTGCCAGCAGCTCCCAGAGCAGGGTCGACCTGGGGGACGAGCAGTACTTC
TRBJ1-1 TRBV10-3 TRBD1 - 15 CAISEAGGRVTEAFF TGTGCCATCAGTGAGGCAGGGGGTCGGGTCACTGAAGCTTTCTTT